The sequence of this TCR beta chain was determined in a study of cytomegalovirus exposure and HLA in healthy donors. V was pared by 10 bases and J by 2 bases, with 14 bases between. This CDR3 has 14 amino acids. Germline CDR1 WNHNN, CDR2 SYGVQD (reference sequence). This clone occurred a few times. TCRdb keeps only in-frame clones here, not all; method: immunoSEQ multiplex PCR. The table records roughly 200,000 clones, roughly three quarters of them present only once. The chain has TRBV10-1 and TRBJ2-2; D is perhaps TRBD2 (6 bases). The TCR originated in a woman younger than 45 in good health and CMV-seronegative. The source material was PBMCs. CDR3 region: CATSRDFNTGELFF. The CDR3 DNA is TGCGCCACCAGCCGGGACTTTAACACCGGGGAGCTGTTTTTT.